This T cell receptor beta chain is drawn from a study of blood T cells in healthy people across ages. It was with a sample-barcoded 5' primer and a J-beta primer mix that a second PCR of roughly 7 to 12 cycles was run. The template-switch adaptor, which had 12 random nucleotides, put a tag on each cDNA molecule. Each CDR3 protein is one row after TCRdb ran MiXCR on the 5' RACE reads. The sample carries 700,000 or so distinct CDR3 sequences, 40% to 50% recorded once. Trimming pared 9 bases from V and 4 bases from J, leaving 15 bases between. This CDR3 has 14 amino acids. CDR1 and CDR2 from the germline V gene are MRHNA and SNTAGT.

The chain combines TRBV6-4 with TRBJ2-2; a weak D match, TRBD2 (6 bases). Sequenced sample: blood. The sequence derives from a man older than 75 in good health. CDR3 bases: TGTGCCAGTAGCAGGGAGGTTGCCACCGGGGAGCTGTTTTTT. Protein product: CASSREVATGELFF.